This T cell receptor (beta chain) was recovered during a study of CD8 T cells in ankylosing spondylitis. Whole-study findings and limits: In peripheral blood, disease-linked CD8+ clones occurred at relatively low frequencies. Ankylosing spondylitis blood appeared to carry a characteristic TCR beta motif of roughly eight highly homologous variants. Reportedly, disease-linked clones are significantly enriched in ankylosing spondylitis patients' matched synovial fluid.

CDR1 and CDR2 (germline): SQVTM, ANQGSEA. V gave up 5 bases and J gave up 2 bases, with 19 bases separating them. This CDR3 is 15 amino acids long. This clonotype came up many times. Its target is unknown. It was by quantitative 5'-RACE with molecular barcodes that TCR beta libraries were made. Each CDR3 protein gets one entry after TCRdb re-called the 5' RACE reads with MiXCR. The sample comprises 650,000 to 800,000 distinct CDR3 sequences, 19% of which are singletons, and roughly a fifth rests with the top ten. V gene TRBV29-1 combines with J gene TRBJ2-7; tentative D call: TRBD1 (7 bases). This sequence was found in a male donor with ankylosing spondylitis. Source material: blood, either unsorted or a sorted T cell fraction (not recorded which). Written as DNA, the CDR3 is TGCAGCGTTTCTAACAGGGGCTCGGGGGCCTACGAGCAGTACTTC. It codes for CSVSNRGSGAYEQYF.